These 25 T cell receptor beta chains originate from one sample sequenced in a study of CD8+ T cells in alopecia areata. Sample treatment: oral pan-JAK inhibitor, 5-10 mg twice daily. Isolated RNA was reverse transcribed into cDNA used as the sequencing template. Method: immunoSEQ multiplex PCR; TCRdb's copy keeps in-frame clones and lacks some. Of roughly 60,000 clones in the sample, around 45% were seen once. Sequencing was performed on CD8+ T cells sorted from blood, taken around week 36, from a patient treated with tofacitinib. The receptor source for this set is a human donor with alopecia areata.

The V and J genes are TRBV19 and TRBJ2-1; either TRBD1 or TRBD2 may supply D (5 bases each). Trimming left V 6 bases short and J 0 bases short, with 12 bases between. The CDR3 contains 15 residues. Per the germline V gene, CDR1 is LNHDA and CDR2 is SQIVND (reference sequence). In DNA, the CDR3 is TGTGCCAGTAGCCCCTGGGACGGCTCCTACAATGAGCAGTTCTTC. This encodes CASSPWDGSYNEQFF.

The CDR3 bases are TGTGCCAGTAGACCAGGGGTCAGCTCCTACGAGCAGTACTTC. It codes for CASRPGVSSYEQYF. The chain links TRBV19 to TRBJ2-7; maybe TRBD1 (6 bases). Looked up from germline, CDR1 is LNHDA and CDR2 is SQIVND (reference sequence). The V end lost 6 bases, the J end lost 0 bases, and 12 bases lay between the germline ends. The CDR3 spans 14 residues.

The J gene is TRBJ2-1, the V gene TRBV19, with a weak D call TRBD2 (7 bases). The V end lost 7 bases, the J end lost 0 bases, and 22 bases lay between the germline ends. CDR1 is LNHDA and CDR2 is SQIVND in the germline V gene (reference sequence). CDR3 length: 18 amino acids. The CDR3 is CASTQGGGRESSYNEQFF. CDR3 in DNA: TGTGCCAGTACCCAAGGGGGGGGGAGAGAGAGCTCCTACAATGAGCAGTTCTTC.

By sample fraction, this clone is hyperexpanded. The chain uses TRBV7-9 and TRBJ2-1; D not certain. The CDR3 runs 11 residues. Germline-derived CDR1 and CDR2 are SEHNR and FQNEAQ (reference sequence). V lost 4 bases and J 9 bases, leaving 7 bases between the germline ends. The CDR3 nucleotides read TGTGCCAGCAGCTCAATGAGTGAGCAGTTCTTC. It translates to CASSSMSEQFF.

CDR3 in amino acids: CASSLGSNEQFF. CDR3 DNA: TGTGCCAGCAGCTTAGGTTCCAATGAGCAGTTCTTC. The chain carries TRBV7-9 and TRBJ2-1; D gene uncertain. Trimming removed 1 base at V and 6 bases at J, with 4 bases between. The germline V gene has CDR1 SEHNR and CDR2 FQNEAQ (reference sequence). This CDR3 region has 12 residues. The variable domain in full, completed from reference TRBV7-9 and TRBJ2-1, reads DTGVSQNPRHKITKRGQNVTFRCDPISEHNRLYWYRQTLGQGPEFLTYFQNEAQLEKSRLLSDRFSAERPKGSFSTLEIQRTEQGDSAMYLCASSLGSNEQFFGPGTRLTVL.

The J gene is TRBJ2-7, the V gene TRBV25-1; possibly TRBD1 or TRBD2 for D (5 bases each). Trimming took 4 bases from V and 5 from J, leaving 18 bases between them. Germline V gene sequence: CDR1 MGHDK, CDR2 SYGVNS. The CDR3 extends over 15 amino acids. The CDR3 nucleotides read TGTGCCAGCAGTGCCGGGACGGGCTTCCTCCACGAGCAGTACTTC. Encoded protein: CASSAGTGFLHEQYF.

DNA of the CDR3: TGTGCCTCCGGACCGGGAGGAGGTGTGGAGACCCAGTACTTC. As protein: CASGPGGGVETQYF. This sequence joins TRBV9 and TRBJ2-5; 7 bases are a match to TRBD2. V shed 10 bases, J shed 5 bases, and the junction held 14 bases outside the gene matches. Per the germline V gene, CDR1 is SGDLS and CDR2 is YYNGEE. The CDR3 spans 14 residues.

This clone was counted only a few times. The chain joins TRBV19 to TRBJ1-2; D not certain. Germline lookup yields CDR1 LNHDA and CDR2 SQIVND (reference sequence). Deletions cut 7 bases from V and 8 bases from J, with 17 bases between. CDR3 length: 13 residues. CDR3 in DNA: TGTGCCAGTACCCCGGGCTGGGTACAGGGCTACACCTTC. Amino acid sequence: CASTPGWVQGYTF.

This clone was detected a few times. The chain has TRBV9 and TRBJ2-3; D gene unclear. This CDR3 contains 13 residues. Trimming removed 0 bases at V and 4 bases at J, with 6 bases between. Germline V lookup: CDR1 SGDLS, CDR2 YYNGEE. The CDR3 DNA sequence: TGTGCCAGCAGCGTAGCAAGTCCAGATACGCAGTATTTT. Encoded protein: CASSVASPDTQYF.

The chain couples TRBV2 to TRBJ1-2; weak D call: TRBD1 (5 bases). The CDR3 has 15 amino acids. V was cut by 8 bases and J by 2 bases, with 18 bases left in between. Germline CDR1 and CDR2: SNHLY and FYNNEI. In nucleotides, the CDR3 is TGTGCCAGCGGTCCCGTGATGGGGGGGAACTATGGCTACACCTTC. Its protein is CASGPVMGGNYGYTF.

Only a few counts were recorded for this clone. Here the CDR3 DNA reads TGTGCCAGCAGCAGCCGGGACAACCCCCACTATGGCTACACCTTC. Its protein is CASSSRDNPHYGYTF. The gene calls are TRBV7-2 and TRBJ1-2; perhaps TRBD1 as D (6 bases). V lost 5 bases, J lost 3 bases, and 16 bases lay in between. Germline lookup yields CDR1 SGHTA and CDR2 FQGNSA. The CDR3 contains 15 residues.

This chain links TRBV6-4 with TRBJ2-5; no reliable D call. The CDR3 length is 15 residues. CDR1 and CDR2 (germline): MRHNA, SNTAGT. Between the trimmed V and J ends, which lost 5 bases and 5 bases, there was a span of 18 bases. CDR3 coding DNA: TGTGCCAGCAGTTCGGACCCCCCTCAAAGGGAGACCCAGTACTTC. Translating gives CASSSDPPQRETQYF.

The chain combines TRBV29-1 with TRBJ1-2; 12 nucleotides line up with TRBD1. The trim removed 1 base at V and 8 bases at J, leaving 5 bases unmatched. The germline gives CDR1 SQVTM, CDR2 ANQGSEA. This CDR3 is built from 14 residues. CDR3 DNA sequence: TGCAGCGTTGAAGGGGACAGGGGGCCGTTCGGCTACACCTTC. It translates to CSVEGDRGPFGYTF. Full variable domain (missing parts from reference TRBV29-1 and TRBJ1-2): SAVISQKPSRDICQRGTSLTIQCQVDSQVTMMFWYRQQPGQSLTLIATANQGSEATYESGFVIDKFPISRPNLTFSTLTVSNMSPEDSSIYLCSVEGDRGPFGYTFGSGTRLTVV.

The CDR3 region has the DNA TGTGCCAGCAGTTTTGGGACCCTGGGGGGCTACACCTTC. Its protein product is CASSFGTLGGYTF. The V call is TRBV28, the J call TRBJ1-2; tentative D call: TRBD1 (5 bases). Looked up from germline, CDR1 is MDHEN and CDR2 is SYDVKM. This CDR3 contains 13 residues. V dropped 3 bases and J dropped 8 bases, with 13 bases sitting between them.

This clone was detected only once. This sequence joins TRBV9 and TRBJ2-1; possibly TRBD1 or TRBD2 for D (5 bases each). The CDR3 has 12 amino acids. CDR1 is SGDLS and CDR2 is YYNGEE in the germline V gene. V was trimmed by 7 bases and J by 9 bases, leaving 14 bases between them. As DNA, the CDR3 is TGTGCCAGCGGGCGGAGTGGGGGTGAGCAGTTCTTC. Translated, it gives CASGRSGGEQFF.

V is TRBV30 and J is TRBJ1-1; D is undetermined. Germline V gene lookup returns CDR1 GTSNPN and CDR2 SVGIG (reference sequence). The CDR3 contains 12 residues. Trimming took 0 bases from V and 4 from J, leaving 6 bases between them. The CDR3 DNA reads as TGTGCCTGGAGTGTTAGTGGCACTGAAGCTTTCTTT. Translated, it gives CAWSVSGTEAFF.

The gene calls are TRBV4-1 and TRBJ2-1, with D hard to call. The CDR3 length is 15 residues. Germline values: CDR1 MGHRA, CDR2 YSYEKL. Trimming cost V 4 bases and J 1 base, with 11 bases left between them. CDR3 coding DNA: TGCGCCAGCAGCCTTAAAGATTCTTCCTACAATGAGCAGTTCTTC. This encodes CASSLKDSSYNEQFF.

The chain's CDR3 is CASTVGVSYQETQYF. The CDR3 DNA reads as TGTGCCAGCACGGTGGGAGTCAGCTACCAAGAGACCCAGTACTTC. This chain links TRBV28 with TRBJ2-5; a weak D match, TRBD2 (5 bases). Germline CDR1 is MDHEN and CDR2 is SYDVKM. V was pared by 7 bases and J by 0 bases, with 15 bases between. The CDR3 has 15 residues.

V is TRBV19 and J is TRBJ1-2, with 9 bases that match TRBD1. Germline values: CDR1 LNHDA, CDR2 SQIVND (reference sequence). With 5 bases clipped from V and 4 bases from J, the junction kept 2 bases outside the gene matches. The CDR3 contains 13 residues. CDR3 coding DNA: TGTGCCAGTAGTCCGGGACAGGGCTATGGCTACACCTTC. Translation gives CASSPGQGYGYTF.

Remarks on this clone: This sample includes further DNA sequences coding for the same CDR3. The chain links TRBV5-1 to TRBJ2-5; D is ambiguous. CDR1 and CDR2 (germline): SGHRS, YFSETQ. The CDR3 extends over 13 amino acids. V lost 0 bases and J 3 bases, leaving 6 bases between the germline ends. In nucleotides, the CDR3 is TGCGCCAGCAGCTTGGTGCCCGAAGAGACCCAGTACTTC. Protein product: CASSLVPEETQYF.

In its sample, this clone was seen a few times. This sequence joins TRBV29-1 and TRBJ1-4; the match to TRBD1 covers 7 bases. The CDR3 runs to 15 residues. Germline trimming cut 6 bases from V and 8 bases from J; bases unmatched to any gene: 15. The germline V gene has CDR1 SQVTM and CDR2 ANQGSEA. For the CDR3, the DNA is TGCAGCGTCGGTGGTGATTTGACGACAGGGGAAAAACTGTTTTTT. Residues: CSVGGDLTTGEKLFF.

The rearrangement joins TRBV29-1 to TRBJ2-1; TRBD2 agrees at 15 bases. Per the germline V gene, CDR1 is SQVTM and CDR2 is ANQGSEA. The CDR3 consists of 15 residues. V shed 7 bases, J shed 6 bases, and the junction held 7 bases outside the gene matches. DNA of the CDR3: TGCAGCGGTGGGACTAGCGGGAGGTTACTCAATGAGCAGTTCTTC. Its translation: CSGGTSGRLLNEQFF.

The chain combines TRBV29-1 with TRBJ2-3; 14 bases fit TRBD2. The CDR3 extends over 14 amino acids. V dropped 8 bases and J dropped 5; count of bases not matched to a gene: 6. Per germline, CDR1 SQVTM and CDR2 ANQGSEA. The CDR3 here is CSPSTSGGEDTQYF. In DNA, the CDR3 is TGCAGCCCATCGACTAGCGGGGGGGAAGATACGCAGTATTTT.

DNA of the CDR3: TGTGCCAGCAGCTCCCCCTCTGACTATGGCTACACCTTC. Encoded protein: CASSSPSDYGYTF. The chain uses TRBV7-9 and TRBJ1-2; D gene uncertain. Germline CDR1 reads SEHNR; CDR2 reads FQNEAQ (reference sequence). The length of the CDR3 is 13 residues. V dropped 4 bases and J dropped 3 bases, with 9 bases sitting between them.

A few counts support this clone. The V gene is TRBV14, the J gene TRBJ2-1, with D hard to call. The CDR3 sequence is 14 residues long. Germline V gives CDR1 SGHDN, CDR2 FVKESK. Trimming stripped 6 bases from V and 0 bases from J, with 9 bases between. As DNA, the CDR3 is TGTGCCAGCAGTATTGGCGCCTCCTACAATGAGCAGTTCTTC. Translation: CASSIGASYNEQFF.